The T cell receptor beta chain described here comes from a study of blood T cell repertoires in COVID-19 (dated by TCRdb to 2018 to 2020). Some background on the complete study: The collaborator samples originated in the United States, Italy and Spain and spanned the acute and convalescent phases of COVID-19. Where available, HLA class I and class II types were taken from metadata supplied by the sample provider and were not determined by assay-based typing. Samples were obtained from the ongoing ImmuneRACE study (first 160 participants) and from 950 to 1,500 subjects provided by 6 global collaborators. A de-identified subject ID, COVID-19 status, age in years and sex were almost always included in the sample metadata. The material from the prospective study consisted of cDNA or gDNA derived from T cells, B-cell-depleted T cells, or PBMCs. The repertoires were released in a freely available public database meant as a resource for research on the immune response to SARS-CoV-2. Subjects who had been exposed to COVID-19, were actively infected with it, or had recovered from it provided the deeply sampled blood TCRbeta repertoires that made up the dataset. What the authors observed across the whole study: How much clinical and demographic metadata was included differed by source and by participant, and the metadata was provided uncurated.

Collaborating institutions collected whole blood in K2EDTA tubes following their own protocols. For TCRbeta analysis, collaborators shipped samples as frozen whole blood, isolated PBMCs, or DNA extracted from either of those sample types. This clone is a singleton in its sample. Its antigen remains undetermined. Per-nucleotide qualities are absent, and no much larger clonotype sits a single base away. TCRbeta CDR3 regions were amplified from genomic DNA by means of the immunoSEQ Assay, a bias-controlled multiplex PCR. The original pipeline was this. The number of nucleated cells in each sample was estimated from the amplification of reference gene primers within the assay. To quantify the absolute abundance of each unique TCRbeta CDR3 rearrangement, sequence reads were collapsed and filtered. For each sample, productive Simpson clonality was calculated as the square root of Simpson's diversity index over productive rearrangements. Drawn from immuneACCESS, this table holds only the in-frame rearrangements with V and J called that TCRdb kept. Clones are partly lost; checked studies trace under half to an unresolved V gene and leave the rest unexplained. V, J and clone size are those of that table, while D and trimming were read from the DNA. The sample data list fewer than 95,000 clones, and approximately 90% of these were observed just once. The biggest ten clones account for 0.47% of the sample.

The CDR1 and CDR2 encoded by the germline V gene (reference sequence) are DFQATT and SNEGSKA. The CDR3 goes from the cysteine to the phenylalanine over 11 residues. The CDR3 DNA has 33 bases and is translated from base 1. The V and J genes are TRBV20-1 and TRBJ2-7; possibly the D gene is TRBD2, per 5 matching bases. The sequencing sample was made of peripheral blood. The receptor was derived from a man in his 60s with acute or convalescent COVID-19. The CDR3 region reads CSAREFYEQYF. Here is the DNA: TGCAGCGCAAGGGAGTTCTACGAGCAGTACTTC.